The present TCR beta chain was sequenced within a study of cytomegalovirus exposure and HLA in healthy donors. Turning to the study itself: A preliminary data release comprised tens of millions of unique TCRs obtained from HLA-typed donors. The Caucasian-associated ancestry cluster contained about four fifths of the approximately 400 genotyped donors.

Turning to this clone: Its antigen is still unknown.

A multiplex PCR was run with 60 Vbeta primers and 13 Jbeta primers. The assay was immunoSEQ multiplex PCR, and TCRdb's table has in-frame clones only and misses some. The sample consists of some 190,000 clones, over 70% of them appearing once. Study results and caveats: Across HLA loci, a later analysis found differing TCR association rates, with DRB1 most and HLA-C fewest.

The CDR3 contains 14 residues. The V and J ends lost 6 bases and 2 bases, in that order; junction bases with no gene match: 7. In germline, CDR1 is SQVTM, CDR2 ANQGSEA. The genes are TRBV29-1 and TRBJ2-7; 10 bases line up with TRBD1. The sequence was collected from a man in his late teens or twenties in good health and CMV-seronegative. The sample taken for sequencing was PBMCs. CDR3 sequence: CSVQPGQGTYEQYF. The CDR3 DNA reads as TGCAGCGTACAACCGGGACAGGGGACCTACGAGCAGTACTTC.